The 21 T cell receptor beta chains below all came from one sample that was sequenced in a study of CD4 T cells in relation to SARS-CoV-2 and coronaviruses. What these receptors recognize is not known. Before the COVID-19 pandemic, during about 2011-2019, CD4+ T cells were taken from unexposed donors. The cells were cultured for about ten days before CD4+ T cells were isolated. Repertoires were generated with immunoSEQ multiplex PCR, while TCRdb's copy carries only in-frame clones and drops some. The sample consists of about 22,000 clones, 65% to 70% of them appearing once. Sequences were obtained from CD4+ T cells from PBMCs, cultured in vitro. The receptors come from a human donor in good health.

In this sample, this clone turned up a few times. The V gene is TRBV5-1, the J gene TRBJ2-7; TRBD1 aligns across 8 bases. This CDR3 comprises 15 residues. Germline V gene data show CDR1 as SGHRS and CDR2 as YFSETQ. The junction had 9 bases not matched to a gene; V was cut back by 4 bases and J by 3 bases. CDR3 DNA sequence: TGCGCCAGCAGCCCGAGGACAGGGAAAGGCTACGAGCAGTACTTC. Amino acid sequence: CASSPRTGKGYEQYF. Based on the CDR3 plus reference TRBV5-1 and TRBJ2-7, the full variable domain is KAGVTQTPRYLIKTRGQQVTLSCSPISGHRSVSWYQQTPGQGLQFLFEYFSETQRNKGNFPGRFSGRQFSNSRSEMNVSTLELGDSALYLCASSPRTGKGYEQYFGPGTRLTVT.

The chain couples TRBV30 to TRBJ1-3; D might be TRBD1 (5 bases). The CDR3 contains 16 residues. Trimming stripped 4 bases from V and 0 bases from J, with 16 bases between. Germline-derived CDR1 and CDR2 are GTSNPN and SVGIG (reference sequence). Here the CDR3 reads CAWTPGLLSSGNTIYF. CDR3 DNA: TGTGCCTGGACCCCGGGACTCTTGAGCTCTGGAAACACCATATATTTT.

This chain links TRBV20-1 with TRBJ1-2, with D hard to call. In germline, CDR1 is DFQATT, CDR2 SNEGSKA (reference sequence). The ends were cut back, 7 bases at V and 4 bases at J, with 10 bases in the middle. The CDR3 contains 11 residues. CDR3: CSVFAFYGYTF. CDR3 DNA sequence: TGCAGTGTTTTCGCCTTCTATGGCTACACCTTC.

In this sample, this clone turned up once. The rearrangement joins TRBV6-5 to TRBJ1-3; 8 nucleotides match TRBD1. The CDR3 is 15 amino acids. In germline, CDR1 is MNHEY, CDR2 SVGAGI. Losses at the gene ends were 3 bases for V and 4 bases for J; bases not matched to a gene: 5. The CDR3 loop is CASSYQGARGNTIYF. In nucleotides, the CDR3 is TGTGCCAGCAGTTATCAGGGGGCAAGGGGAAACACCATATATTTT.

The table lists this clone with a few counts. The junction differs from germline at one of its ends, possibly a read error. This rearrangement joins TRBV2 to TRBJ1-2, with D unclear. The CDR3 sequence is 13 residues long. Germline V gene sequence: CDR1 SNHLY, CDR2 FYNNEI. DNA for the CDR3: TGTGCCAGCAGGGGTGGTTCGCACGGAGGCTCCATCTTC. This gives the protein CASRGGSHGGSIF.

V and J are TRBV6-5 and TRBJ1-2, with TRBD1 matching 8 bases. After removal of 5 bases from V and 4 bases from J, the junction contained 6 bases not matched to a gene. CDR3 length: 14 residues. Germline V gene sequence: CDR1 MNHEY, CDR2 SVGAGI. The CDR3 sequence is CASSRRTGSYGYTF. The CDR3 DNA reads TGTGCCAGCAGTAGGAGGACAGGGTCCTATGGCTACACCTTC.

The V call is TRBV7-9, the J call TRBJ2-5; tentatively, D is TRBD2 (6 bases). The CDR3 is made up of 12 amino acids. Between the trimmed V and J ends, which lost 1 base and 9 bases, there was a span of 9 bases. Germline lookup yields CDR1 SEHNR and CDR2 FQNEAQ (reference sequence). Here the CDR3 reads CASSLDAGSQYF. The CDR3 region has the DNA TGTGCCAGCAGCTTAGATGCGGGGTCCCAGTACTTC.

V and J are TRBV19 and TRBJ2-1; weak D call: TRBD2 (5 bases). The CDR3 is 15 amino acids. Germline V gene sequence: CDR1 LNHDA, CDR2 SQIVND (reference sequence). Trimming removed 3 bases at V and 1 base at J, with 10 bases between. CDR3 loop: CASSMDGVSYNEQFF. The DNA for the CDR3 is TGTGCCAGTAGTATGGACGGGGTGTCCTACAATGAGCAGTTCTTC.

The chain employs TRBV19 and TRBJ2-7; 10 nucleotides agree with TRBD1. CDR3 size: 13 residues. J gave up 7 bases and V 9 bases, and 9 bases lay outside the gene matches. Germline V gene data show CDR1 as LNHDA and CDR2 as SQIVND (reference sequence). CDR3 sequence reads: CASRAGTGEEQYF. DNA of the CDR3: TGTGCCAGCAGGGCCGGGACAGGGGAGGAGCAGTACTTC.

The chain recombines TRBV5-4 with TRBJ2-1; D possibly corresponds to TRBD1 (5 bases). Deletions cut 1 base from V and 7 bases from J, with 12 bases between. The CDR3 runs 14 residues. CDR1 and CDR2 (germline): SGHNT, YYREEE (reference sequence). The chain's CDR3 is CASSLKGKGNEQFF. CDR3 coding DNA: TGTGCCAGCAGCTTGAAAGGCAAGGGGAATGAGCAGTTCTTC.

This clone appeared once. J is TRBJ2-2 and V is TRBV2, with D possibly being TRBD2 (6 bases). Germline values: CDR1 SNHLY, CDR2 FYNNEI. V was cut by 3 bases and J by 7 bases, with 15 bases left in between. The length of the CDR3 is 15 residues. In nucleotides, the CDR3 is TGTGCCAGCAGTGACCTCGGGAGTGGGGTCGGGGAGCTGTTTTTT. As protein: CASSDLGSGVGELFF. Using reference TRBV2 and TRBJ2-2 for the parts outside the CDR3, the full variable domain is EPEVTQTPSHQVTQMGQEVILRCVPISNHLYFYWYRQILGQKVEFLVSFYNNEISEKSEIFDDQFSVERPDGSNFTLKIRSTKLEDSAMYFCASSDLGSGVGELFFGEGSRLTVL.

This clone appeared a few times. The chain employs TRBV7-2 and TRBJ2-7; D unclear. Germline-derived CDR1 and CDR2 are SGHTA and FQGNSA. V gave up 2 bases and J gave up 6 bases, with 11 bases separating them. The CDR3 runs 13 residues. The CDR3 nucleotides are TGTGCCAGCAGCTTAAGTATCCGGGTCGAGCAGTACTTC. This sequence encodes CASSLSIRVEQYF.

The chain uses TRBV19 and TRBJ2-6, with D perhaps matching TRBD1 (5 bases). Germline V gene lookup returns CDR1 LNHDA and CDR2 SQIVND (reference sequence). The CDR3 consists of 17 residues. V was pared by 10 bases and J by 0 bases, with 19 bases between. The CDR3 nucleotides read TGTGCCACCACCAGATGGGGCATTTCCTCTGGGGCCAACGTCCTGACTTTC. This sequence encodes CATTRWGISSGANVLTF.

The CDR3 DNA reads as TGTGCCAGCAGCCGTGGGGACCTGATGAACACTGAAGCTTTCTTT. It specifies CASSRGDLMNTEAFF. The chain combines TRBV25-1 with TRBJ1-1, with TRBD1 as a possible D gene (5 bases). V gave up 6 bases and J gave up 0 bases, with 14 bases separating them. The germline gives CDR1 MGHDK, CDR2 SYGVNS. CDR3 length equals 15 residues.

The chain combines TRBV4-3 with TRBJ2-1; a possible D gene is TRBD1 (5 bases). This CDR3 region has 16 residues. CDR1 is LGHNA, CDR2 YSLEER, per germline. Trimming shortened V by 4 bases and J by 3 bases, and 16 bases separated the two germline ends. CDR3 protein: CASSLFVQGFYNEQFF. CDR3 DNA: TGCGCCAGCAGCCTATTCGTGCAGGGATTCTACAATGAGCAGTTCTTC.

The table lists this clone with a few counts. This chain uses TRBV3-1 (or the pseudogene TRBV3-2) with TRBJ2-7; D is unclear. Trimming shortened V by 5 bases and J by 3 bases, and 11 bases separated the two germline ends. The CDR3 runs to 13 residues. CDR1 is LGHDT, CDR2 YNNKEL, per germline (reference sequence). CDR3 nucleotides: TGTGCCAGCAGCATGGGTCGAGGCTACGAGCAGTACTTC. It is translated as CASSMGRGYEQYF.

This chain links TRBV18 with TRBJ2-2; TRBD1 matches 8 bases. V trimming: 0 bases; J trimming: 4 bases; junction bases outside the gene matches: 7. The CDR3 spans 17 residues. Germline CDR1 is KGHSH and CDR2 is LQKENI. This CDR3 reads CASSPPAGGGSTGELFF. The CDR3 coding sequence is TGTGCCAGCTCACCACCGGCAGGGGGCGGTAGCACCGGGGAGCTGTTTTTT.

The J gene is TRBJ1-1, the V gene TRBV5-1; maybe TRBD1 (5 bases). Trimming pared 1 base from V and 4 bases from J, leaving 8 bases between. In germline, CDR1 is SGHRS, CDR2 YFSETQ. This CDR3 comprises 13 residues. The CDR3 loop is CASSLHGGTEAFF. CDR3 nucleotide sequence: TGCGCCAGCAGCTTGCATGGGGGCACTGAAGCTTTCTTT.

The chain joins TRBV18 to TRBJ1-5; D remains unclear. CDR1 and CDR2 (germline): KGHSH, LQKENI. CDR3 length: 14 amino acids. The V and J ends lost 5 bases and 3 bases respectively, with 11 bases between them. CDR3 nucleotide sequence: TGTGCCAGCTCATCAAGTGGTTCCAATCAGCCCCAGCATTTT. Protein: CASSSSGSNQPQHF.

By share of the sample, this clone is large (0.1 to 1%). The CDR3 DNA sequence: TGTGCCAGCAGCCCTAGGACTAGCGGGAGCACAGATACGCAGTATTTT. Translating it yields CASSPRTSGSTDTQYF. The chain links TRBV5-4 to TRBJ2-3; 11 bases are a match to TRBD2. V gave up 4 bases and J gave up 0 bases; unmatched junction bases: 4. There are 16 residues in the CDR3. Germline V CDR1 and CDR2: SGHNT, YYREEE (reference sequence).

This clone was seen a single time. V and J are TRBV6-5 and TRBJ1-1, with a tentative D call TRBD1 (5 bases). Germline V gene data show CDR1 as MNHEY and CDR2 as SVGAGI. This CDR3 is built from 14 residues. The V and J ends lost 6 bases and 4 bases respectively, with 15 bases between them. The CDR3 loop reads CASRARSGGTEAFF. Written as DNA, the CDR3 is TGTGCCAGCAGGGCCAGGAGTGGGGGCACTGAAGCTTTCTTT.